This note documents a single T cell receptor (beta chain) sequence. Every donor was a healthy person donating bone marrow. The sample is drawn from a study of cytomegalovirus exposure and HLA in healthy donors. Both 60 Vbeta primers and 13 Jbeta primers went into the PCR. Produced via immunoSEQ multiplex PCR; TCRdb's table is partial and in-frame only. The profile shows about 120,000 clones, roughly 9% of them singletons. Germline V lookup: CDR1 KGHSH, CDR2 LQKENI. CDR3 length equals 16 residues. With 3 bases removed from V and 1 base from J, the gap between germline ends came to 13 bases. Sequenced material: PBMCs. This sequence originates from a middle-aged woman in good health and CMV-seropositive. J is TRBJ2-4 and V is TRBV18, with a tentative D call TRBD2 (5 bases). The CDR3 protein is CASSPSRSGAKNIQYF. CDR3 coding DNA: TGTGCCAGCTCACCGTCCCGGTCGGGGGCCAAAAACATTCAGTACTTC. Supplemented by reference TRBV18 and TRBJ2-4, the full variable domain reads NAGVMQNPRHLVRRRGQEARLRCSPMKGHSHVYWYRQLPEEGLKFMVYLQKENIIDESGMPKERFSAEFPKEGPSILRIQQVVRGDSAAYFCASSPSRSGAKNIQYFGAGTRLSVL.